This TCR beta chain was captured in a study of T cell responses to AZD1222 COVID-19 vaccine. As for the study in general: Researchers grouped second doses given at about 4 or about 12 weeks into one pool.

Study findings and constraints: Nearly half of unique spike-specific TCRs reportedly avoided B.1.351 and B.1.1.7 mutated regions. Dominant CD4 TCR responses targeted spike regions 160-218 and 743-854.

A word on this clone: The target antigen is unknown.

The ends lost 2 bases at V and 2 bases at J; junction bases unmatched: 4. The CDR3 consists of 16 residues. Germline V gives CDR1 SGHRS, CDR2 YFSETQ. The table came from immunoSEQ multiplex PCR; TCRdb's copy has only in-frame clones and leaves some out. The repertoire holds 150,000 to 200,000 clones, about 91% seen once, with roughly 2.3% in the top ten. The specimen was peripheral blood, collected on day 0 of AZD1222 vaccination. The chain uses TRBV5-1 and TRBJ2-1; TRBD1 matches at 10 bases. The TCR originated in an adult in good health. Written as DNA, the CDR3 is TGCGCCAGCAGCTTACCCGGGACAGGGGCCTACAATGAGCAGTTCTTC. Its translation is CASSLPGTGAYNEQFF.